The following is a T cell receptor beta chain sequence with its context. The data stem from a study of blood T cell repertoires in COVID-19. Study as a whole: Italy, Spain and the United States were the sources of the convalescent and acute COVID-19 samples. Sources were T cells, B-cell-depleted T cells, or PBMCs; the material itself was cDNA or gDNA.

Repertoires were generated with immunoSEQ multiplex PCR, while TCRdb's copy carries only in-frame clones and drops some. This table has about 45,000 clones, more than 85% appearing once. Trimming left V 12 bases short and J 0 bases short, with 9 bases between. The CDR3 extends over 12 amino acids. Germline V gene lookup returns CDR1 KGHDR and CDR2 SFDVKD. The V gene is TRBV24-1, the J gene TRBJ2-3; no definite D call. The receptor comes from a human donor in a cohort sampled during active COVID-19. Material: peripheral blood. The CDR3 region is CASPVSTDTQYF. CDR3 bases: TGTGCCTCGCCGGTTAGCACAGATACGCAGTATTTT.